This TCR beta chain was obtained from a study of blood T cells in healthy people across ages. Many counts were recorded for this clonotype. Its antigen is unknown. Trimming took off 6 bases at V and 1 base at J, with 13 bases between the two ends. CDR1 is MNHNS, CDR2 SASEGT, per germline. The CDR3 extends over 14 amino acids. General study findings and limits: Unsorted PBMC material precluded a definitive naive versus antigen-experienced comparison. Naive T cell percentage by flow cytometry tracked strongly with beta diversity.

A second PCR, run for about 7 to 11 cycles, used a sample-barcoded 5' primer plus a J-beta primer mix. TCRdb analysed the 5' RACE reads with MiXCR anew, one entry per CDR3 protein. The table lists 380,000 or so distinct CDR3 sequences, 45% to 65% of them singletons, with 45% to 55% in the top ten. The receptor was derived from a man aged 55 to 70 in good health. Sequencing input: blood. V usage is TRBV6-1 and J usage is TRBJ2-7; D is perhaps TRBD2 (6 bases). CDR3 DNA: TGTGCCAGCAGCCAAGCGGGCCTATCCTACGAGCAGTACTTC. This encodes CASSQAGLSYEQYF.